The T cell receptor (beta chain) described here comes from a study of T-cell reconstitution after alpha-beta-depleted transplantation in children. Findings of the study overall: By one year post-transplant, T-cell counts and diversity largely arose from T cells that were newly produced. From surviving recipient T cells and thymic progenitors came the high day-60 TCRbeta diversity observed in some patients. The origin of alpha-beta T cells about two months after transplant was reportedly several hundred expanded graft clones.

Unique molecular identifiers were incorporated into the prepared TCRbeta library. TCRdb re-called the PCR reads with MiXCR, one entry per CDR3 protein. The sample contains 130,000 to 150,000 distinct CDR3 sequences, 8.8% of which appear only once. Ten or more counts support this clonotype. Its antigen is not known. V lost 4 bases to trimming and J lost 0 bases, with 14 bases between them. In germline, CDR1 is SGHRS, CDR2 YFSETQ. The CDR3 is 15 residues long. The chain recombines TRBV5-1 with TRBJ2-7; weak D call: TRBD1 (6 bases). Sequencing was performed on PBMCs, mostly from graft donor cells, taken 180 days after TCRalphabeta/CD19-depleted stem cell transplant. The origin of this receptor is a female patient aged 2-15 years who had a stem cell transplant for congenital amegakaryocytic thrombocytopenia, so the T cells may come from the graft donor. CDR3 nucleotide sequence: TGCGCCAGCAGCAGGACGGGACATTCCTCCTACGAGCAGTACTTC. Protein product: CASSRTGHSSYEQYF.